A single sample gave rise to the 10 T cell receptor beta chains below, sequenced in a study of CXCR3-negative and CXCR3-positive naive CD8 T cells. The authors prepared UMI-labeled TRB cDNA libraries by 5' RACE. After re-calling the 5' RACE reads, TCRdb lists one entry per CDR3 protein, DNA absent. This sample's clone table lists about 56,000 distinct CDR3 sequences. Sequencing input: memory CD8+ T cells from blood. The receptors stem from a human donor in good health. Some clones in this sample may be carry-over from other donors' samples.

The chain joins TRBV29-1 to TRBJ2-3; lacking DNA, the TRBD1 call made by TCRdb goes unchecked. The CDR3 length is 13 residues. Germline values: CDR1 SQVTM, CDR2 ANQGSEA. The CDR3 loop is CSVDRTSTDTQYF.

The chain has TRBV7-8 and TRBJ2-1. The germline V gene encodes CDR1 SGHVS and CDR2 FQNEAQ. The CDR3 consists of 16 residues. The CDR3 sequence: CASSGWTDSSYNEQFF.

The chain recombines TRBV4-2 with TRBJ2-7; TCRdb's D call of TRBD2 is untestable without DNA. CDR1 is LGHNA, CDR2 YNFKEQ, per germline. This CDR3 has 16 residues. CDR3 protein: CASSQLTGLAGYEQYF.

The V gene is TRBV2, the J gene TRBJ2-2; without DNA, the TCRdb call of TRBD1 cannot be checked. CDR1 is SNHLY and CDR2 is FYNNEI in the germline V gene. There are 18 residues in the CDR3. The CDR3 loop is CASSEIPGQGANTGELFF.

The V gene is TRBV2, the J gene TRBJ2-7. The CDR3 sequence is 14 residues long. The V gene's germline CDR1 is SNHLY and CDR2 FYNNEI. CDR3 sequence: CASGTRGSSYEQYF.

The CDR3 spells CASSDGGHTEAFF. V is TRBV10-1 and J is TRBJ1-1; checking the TCRdb D call of TRBD1 is not possible without DNA. The CDR3 is 13 residues long. Germline CDR1 reads WNHNN; CDR2 reads SYGVQD (reference sequence).

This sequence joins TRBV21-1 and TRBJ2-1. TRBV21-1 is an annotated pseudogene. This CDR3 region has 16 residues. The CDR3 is CASSKETDGTYNEQFF.

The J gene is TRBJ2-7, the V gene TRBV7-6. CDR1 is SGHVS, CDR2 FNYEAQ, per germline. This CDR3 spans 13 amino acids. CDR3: CASSQKGPYEQYF.

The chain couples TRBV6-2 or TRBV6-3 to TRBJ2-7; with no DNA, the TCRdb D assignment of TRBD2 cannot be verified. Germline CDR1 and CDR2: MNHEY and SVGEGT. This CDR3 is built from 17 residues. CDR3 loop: CASSSPAGGKSSYEQYF.

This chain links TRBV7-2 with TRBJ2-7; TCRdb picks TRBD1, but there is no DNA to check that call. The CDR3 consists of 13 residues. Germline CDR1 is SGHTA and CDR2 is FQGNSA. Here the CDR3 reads CASRTGSTYEQYF. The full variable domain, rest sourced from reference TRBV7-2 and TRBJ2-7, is GAGVSQSPSNKVTEKGKDVELRCDPISGHTALYWYRQSLGQGLEFLIYFQGNSAPDKSGLPSDRFSAERTGGSVSTLTIQRTQQEDSAVYLCASRTGSTYEQYFGPGTRLTVT.